This entry lists 24 T cell receptor beta chains sequenced from one sample in a study of shared clonotypes between healthy human individuals. Generated by immunoSEQ multiplex PCR, the TCRdb table keeps only in-frame clones and is missing some. The table lists 2,500,000 or so clones, 85% to 95% of them singletons. What was sequenced was naive CD4+ T cells from PBMCs. The subset here: CD45RA+ positively selected. All receptors derive from a man between 18 and 29 years old in good health. Some clones in this sample may be carry-over from other donors' samples.

This clone was counted a single time. This chain connects TRBV14 to TRBJ1-2, with a tentative D call TRBD1 (6 bases). Trimming cost V 4 bases and J 4 bases, with 10 bases left between them. Germline assignment: CDR1 SGHDN and CDR2 FVKESK. The CDR3 extends over 13 amino acids. In DNA form, the CDR3 reads TGTGCCAGCAGCCCGGGACACCTCTATGGCTACACCTTC. Translation: CASSPGHLYGYTF.

The chain is built from TRBV9 and TRBJ1-2, with 11 bases matching TRBD1. The CDR3 runs 14 residues. Germline CDR1 SGDLS, CDR2 YYNGEE. Unmatched junction bases numbered 4, after V lost 3 bases and J lost 6 bases. The CDR3 DNA follows: TGTGCCAGCAGCGCGGGACAGGGGGGGAATGGCTACACCTTC. Its translation is CASSAGQGGNGYTF.

The chain employs TRBV11-2 and TRBJ2-7, with 11 bases matching TRBD1. V lost 5 bases to trimming and J lost 5 bases; unmatched junction nucleotides: 2. CDR1 and CDR2 from the germline V gene are SGHAT and FQNNGV. The CDR3 sequence is 13 residues long. The CDR3 here is CASSRGQGDEQYF. The CDR3 DNA reads TGTGCCAGCAGCCGGGGACAGGGGGACGAGCAGTACTTC.

In regard to this clone: This specimen includes other DNA sequences encoding the same CDR3. V and J are TRBV28 and TRBJ2-7; D is possibly TRBD2 (6 bases). The V gene lost 6 bases and the J gene lost 3 bases, with 9 bases spanning the gap. Germline-derived CDR1 and CDR2 are MDHEN and SYDVKM. This CDR3 has 12 amino acids. The CDR3 sequence: CASSLGGYEQYF. The CDR3 nucleotides are TGTGCCAGCAGCCTGGGGGGCTACGAGCAGTACTTC.

In regard to this clone: The sample has other DNA sequences that encode this CDR3 too. This rearrangement joins TRBV7-2 to TRBJ2-5, with D perhaps TRBD2 (6 bases). Germline V gene sequence: CDR1 SGHTA, CDR2 FQGNSA. V gave up 1 base and J gave up 2 bases, with 8 bases separating them. This CDR3 spans 14 amino acids. CDR3 protein: CASSLVRGQETQYF. In DNA form, the CDR3 reads TGTGCCAGCAGCTTAGTCCGGGGGCAAGAGACCCAGTACTTC.

The chain links TRBV5-5 to TRBJ1-2; perhaps TRBD1 as D (5 bases). Germline CDR1 SGHKS, CDR2 YYEKEE (reference sequence). There are 16 residues in the CDR3. V was shortened by 5 bases and J by 7 bases, with 24 bases between the two germline ends. This chain's CDR3 is CASSDPAFGTKFGYTF. The CDR3 DNA reads as TGTGCCAGCAGTGACCCCGCGTTTGGGACCAAGTTTGGCTACACCTTC. The whole variable domain, remainder taken from reference TRBV5-5 and TRBJ1-2, is DAGVTQSPTHLIKTRGQQVTLRCSPISGHKSVSWYQQVLGQGPQFIFQYYEKEERGRGNFPDRFSARQFPNYSSELNVNALLLGDSALYLCASSDPAFGTKFGYTFGSGTRLTVV.

CDR3 nucleotide sequence: TGTGCCAGCTCGTCTCGCGGGGAGACCCAGTACTTC. Protein: CASSSRGETQYF. The chain has TRBV18 and TRBJ2-5; the D gene is possibly TRBD2 (5 bases). With 6 bases removed from V and 5 bases from J, the gap between germline ends came to 10 bases. Per the germline V gene, CDR1 is KGHSH and CDR2 is LQKENI. This CDR3 region has 12 residues.

The gene calls are TRBV6-5 and TRBJ2-7, with D uncertain. Per the germline V gene, CDR1 is MNHEY and CDR2 is SVGAGI. This CDR3 region has 14 residues. The V end lost 8 bases, the J end lost 2 bases, and 16 bases lay between the germline ends. As DNA, the CDR3 is TGTGCCAGCCGGAGTTGGGAATCGGCCTACGAGCAGTACTTC. Amino acids: CASRSWESAYEQYF.

Of note for this clone: The same CDR3 can be traced to other DNA sequences in this sample. The genes are TRBV6-4 and TRBJ1-1; D is unresolved. V shed 6 bases and J shed 0 bases, with 8 bases lying between them. Germline V lookup: CDR1 MRHNA, CDR2 SNTAGT. The CDR3 has 13 residues. This CDR3 is CASSFDMNTEAFF. The DNA of the CDR3 is TGTGCCAGCAGCTTTGACATGAACACTGAAGCTTTCTTT.

The V gene is TRBV5-4, the J gene TRBJ2-7, with 8 positions matching TRBD2. Germline CDR1 and CDR2: SGHNT and YYREEE (reference sequence). The CDR3 has 13 amino acids. Trimming cost V 5 bases and J 6 bases; bases outside gene matches: 7. The CDR3 nucleotides are TGTGCCAGCAGAGGAGGACTAGCATTCGAGCAGTACTTC. It is translated as CASRGGLAFEQYF.

This chain links TRBV7-9 with TRBJ2-6; no clear D gene. Germline-derived CDR1 and CDR2 are SEHNR and FQNEAQ (reference sequence). Trimming took 7 bases from V and 3 from J, leaving 19 bases between them. CDR3 length: 17 residues. DNA for the CDR3: TGTGCCAGCATTTCCCCTAGTCGAGGCTATGGGGCCAACGTCCTGACTTTC. The encoded protein is CASISPSRGYGANVLTF.

The rearrangement uses TRBV5-1 and TRBJ1-3; D remains ambiguous. Germline V gene sequence: CDR1 SGHRS, CDR2 YFSETQ. The CDR3 has 17 residues. The V gene lost 0 bases and the J gene lost 0 bases, with 13 bases spanning the gap. The CDR3 region has the DNA TGCGCCAGCAGCTTGGCCCCGGGCTCGAGCTCTGGAAACACCATATATTTT. The encoded protein is CASSLAPGSSSGNTIYF.

The gene calls are TRBV5-1 and TRBJ2-1; D is uncertain. The CDR3 is 15 amino acids. CDR1 is SGHRS, CDR2 YFSETQ, per germline. The V gene lost 0 bases and the J gene lost 6 bases, with 13 bases spanning the gap. The CDR3 loop is CASSLVVGLGNEQFF. The CDR3 coding sequence is TGCGCCAGCAGCTTGGTTGTTGGGCTGGGCAATGAGCAGTTCTTC.

This chain joins TRBV28 and TRBJ1-2, with D uncertain. The germline V gene has CDR1 MDHEN and CDR2 SYDVKM. V dropped 6 bases and J dropped 2 bases, with 10 bases sitting between them. The CDR3 is 13 residues long. The CDR3 DNA reads TGTGCCAGCAGGGGCCCCCCCAACTATGGCTACACCTTC. It encodes CASRGPPNYGYTF.

This clone appeared once. Additional DNA sequences in this sample encode the identical CDR3. The chain has TRBV15 and TRBJ2-5; D is unresolved. Germline CDR1 is LNHNV and CDR2 is YYDKDF (reference sequence). V lost 1 base and J lost 5, with 5 bases in between. The CDR3 contains 12 residues. CDR3 sequence (DNA): TGTGCCACCAGCAGAGGCCCCGAGACCCAGTACTTC. Translating it yields CATSRGPETQYF.

The V and J genes are TRBV11-2 and TRBJ1-2, with 7 bases that match TRBD1. The CDR3 runs 16 residues. Germline V CDR1 and CDR2: SGHAT, FQNNGV. V shed 3 bases and J 4 bases; nucleotides not matched to a gene: 11. CDR3 in amino acids: CASSLRQGSNSYGYTF. Written as DNA, the CDR3 is TGTGCCAGCAGCTTGCGACAGGGCAGTAACTCCTATGGCTACACCTTC.

This chain joins TRBV7-2 and TRBJ2-7; TRBD2 agrees at 10 bases. With V trimmed by 5 bases and J by 4 bases, 8 bases remained unmatched. The CDR3 runs 15 residues. The V gene's germline CDR1 is SGHTA and CDR2 FQGNSA. CDR3 DNA: TGTGCCAGCAGCCAACGGACTAGCGGAAGATACGAGCAGTACTTC. Translating gives CASSQRTSGRYEQYF.

In regard to this clone: The same CDR3 can be traced to other DNA sequences in this sample. This chain connects TRBV28 to TRBJ1-4; D gene uncertain. The CDR3 has 16 amino acids. In germline, CDR1 is MDHEN, CDR2 SYDVKM. V was clipped by 3 bases and J by 0 bases, with 11 bases between them. As DNA, the CDR3 is TGTGCCAGCAGTTTGTGGGGTAGCACAACTAATGAAAAACTGTTTTTT. This encodes CASSLWGSTTNEKLFF.

J is TRBJ2-3 and V is TRBV28; a weak D match, TRBD1 (7 bases). This CDR3 has 15 amino acids. V lost 4 bases to trimming and J lost 2 bases, with 13 bases between them. Germline CDR1 MDHEN, CDR2 SYDVKM. The CDR3 DNA sequence: TGTGCCAGCAGTTCGGCGGGACAGTCCACAGATACGCAGTATTTT. Translated, it gives CASSSAGQSTDTQYF.

The gene calls are TRBV7-9 and TRBJ2-3, with D perhaps TRBD1 (7 bases). Trimming took off 5 bases at V and 2 bases at J, with 14 bases between the two ends. The CDR3 loop spans 15 amino acids. CDR1 is SEHNR, CDR2 FQNEAQ, per germline (reference sequence). The CDR3, as DNA: TGTGCCAGCAGCCCGGAGGGACAGCCCACAGATACGCAGTATTTT. Translating gives CASSPEGQPTDTQYF.

This rearrangement joins TRBV7-9 to TRBJ1-4; a weak D match, TRBD1 (6 bases). V lost 1 base and J 7 bases, leaving 10 bases between the germline ends. CDR1 is SEHNR and CDR2 is FQNEAQ in the germline V gene (reference sequence). The CDR3 contains 14 residues. DNA for the CDR3: TGTGCCAGCAGCTTAGTACAGGGCGGTGAAAAACTGTTTTTT. Translated, it gives CASSLVQGGEKLFF. Full variable domain (missing parts from reference TRBV7-9 and TRBJ1-4): DTGVSQNPRHKITKRGQNVTFRCDPISEHNRLYWYRQTLGQGPEFLTYFQNEAQLEKSRLLSDRFSAERPKGSFSTLEIQRTEQGDSAMYLCASSLVQGGEKLFFGSGTQLSVL.

As to this clone: Within the sample, other DNA sequences also encode this same CDR3. The CDR3 bases are TGTGCCAGCAGCTCCGGGGAGCTGTTTTTT. It specifies CASSSGELFF. The chain uses TRBV7-9 and TRBJ2-2; D not certain. The CDR3 contains 10 residues. Between the trimmed V and J ends, which lost 4 bases and 6 bases, there was a span of 0 bases. Germline CDR1 reads SEHNR; CDR2 reads FQNEAQ (reference sequence).

This chain links TRBV28 with TRBJ2-5; TRBD2 might be the D (5 bases). Trimming pared 7 bases from V and 11 bases from J, leaving 14 bases between. The CDR3 contains 11 residues. Germline V CDR1 and CDR2: MDHEN, SYDVKM. The CDR3 region is CASTSVREQYF. The CDR3 DNA is TGTGCCAGCACCTCCGTGAGGGAGCAGTACTTC.

This CDR3 is CASSVLTGRSGNTIYF. The CDR3 DNA is TGTGCCAGCAGCGTATTGACAGGGCGGTCTGGAAACACCATATATTTT. The rearrangement links TRBV9 to TRBJ1-3, with TRBD1 matching over 7 bases. This CDR3 is 16 amino acids long. Germline assignment: CDR1 SGDLS and CDR2 YYNGEE. Trimming removed 1 base from V and 1 base from J; junction bases left unmatched: 5. The whole variable domain, filled in from reference TRBV9 and TRBJ1-3, reads DSGVTQTPKHLITATGQRVTLRCSPRSGDLSVYWYQQSLDQGLQFLIQYYNGEERAKGNILERFSAQQFPDLHSELNLSSLELGDSALYFCASSVLTGRSGNTIYFGEGSWLTVV.